This TCR beta chain stems from a study of coeliac disease (dated by TCRdb to 2021 to 2024). Looking at the study overall: Each coeliac patient was placed into one of three groups: newly diagnosed active disease, refractory coeliac disease type I, or disease controlled by a gluten-free diet. A total of about 30 patients were included in the full study, of whom about 22 had serologically confirmed coeliac disease and 8 were controls with non-small intestinal disorders. High-resolution HLA typing was unavailable, so biased TRBV7-2 usage was queried as a proof of principle. The study applied next-generation sequencing of rearranged TRB and TRG CDR3 regions to small intestinal lymphocyte fractions from coeliac and non-coeliac patients. Samples from over 26 subjects were successfully TRB sequenced, and these included 20 to 25 paired samples of bulk unsorted intraepithelial and lamina propria cells. The study was aimed at characterising TR repertoires of small intestinal T cells in active, refractory type I and gluten-free-diet-treated coeliac disease. General study outcomes and caveats: Lower clonality than in controls was observed in the TRB and TRG repertoires of active coeliac intraepithelial and lamina propria samples, suggesting that diverse T cells were recruited. The separation of intraepithelial from lamina propria cells did not yield high-purity fractions, so cross-contamination between compartments was possible. For the most part, TRB repertoires were private, with most amino acid sequences found in only one sample, and V-gene usage showed no significant difference across disease groups. The authors considered the approach unsuitable for unbiased detection of gliadin-specific T cells, which are scarce and rarely shared between patients.

Including the terminal cysteine and phenylalanine, the CDR3 comprises 15 residues. The only DNA kept is the CDR3, 45 bases in frame from the first base. V is pared back by 1 base and J by 0 bases, with 7 bases lying between the germline termini. The germline V gene gives CDR1 as SGHTA and CDR2 as FQGNSA. Aliquots of about half a million cells were frozen in DMSO/FBS in liquid nitrogen, and one aliquot per fraction was used for sequencing. Every one of the 30 study patients had an endoscopy and a small intestinal biopsy. To release intraepithelial cells, biopsies were stirred for one hour at 37 degrees C in RPMI with EGTA, MgCl2 and 1% FBS. Genomic DNA was extracted from frozen unsorted cell fractions using the Qiagen DNeasy blood extraction kit. About this clone: No cognate antigen has been identified for it. Within one base of it there is no much larger clone, and no base qualities were kept.

Libraries were built with the immunoSEQ multiplex PCR assay. The TR loci were subjected to amplification by multiplexed PCR, for which V gene segments served as targets of the forward primers and J gene segments as targets of the reverse primers. The amplified CDR3 regions were sequenced using the Illumina HiSeq System. On the study's bioinformatics: To strip out PCR and sequencing errors and collapse the data into unique sequences, a nearest-neighbour algorithm merged closely related reads. Each repertoire was summarised by clonality and by T cell density, with T cell density defined as TR molecules per amount of genomic DNA input. Public TRs were defined as CDR3 amino acid sequences in at least 80% of unsorted samples, then tested for differential abundance between coeliac and control samples. Differences in clonality and density between disease groups were tested by Kruskal-Wallis tests, followed by Dunn post-tests. Not all clones reach the TCRdb copy of this immuneACCESS table, which keeps in-frame sequences only. Checked studies attribute under half of the gap to unresolved V genes and leave the rest unexplained. That table supplies the V and J calls and clone size; D and trimming were determined from the DNA. The sample table lists roughly 4,200 clones, 55% to 65% of them with a count of one. Together, the top ten hold about 9% of the sample.

The material sequenced was intraepithelial lymphocytes from the gut. The cell subset or site label, read with the paper, signifies: intraepithelial cell (IEC) fraction of small intestinal biopsy. The source of this sequence is a man between 65 and 85 years old with active celiac disease. The V gene is TRBV7-2 and the J gene is TRBJ2-1; the D gene identity is not certain. The CDR3 region: CASSLVRSSYNEQFF. The nucleotide sequence is given as TGTGCCAGCAGCTTAGTCCGGAGCTCCTACAATGAGCAGTTCTTC. The CDR3 plus the reference TRBV7-2 and TRBJ2-1 genes for the other parts give the full variable domain: GAGVSQSPSNKVTEKGKDVELRCDPISGHTALYWYRQSLGQGLEFLIYFQGNSAPDKSGLPSDRFSAERTGGSVSTLTIQRTQQEDSAVYLCASSLVRSSYNEQFFGPGTRLTVL.